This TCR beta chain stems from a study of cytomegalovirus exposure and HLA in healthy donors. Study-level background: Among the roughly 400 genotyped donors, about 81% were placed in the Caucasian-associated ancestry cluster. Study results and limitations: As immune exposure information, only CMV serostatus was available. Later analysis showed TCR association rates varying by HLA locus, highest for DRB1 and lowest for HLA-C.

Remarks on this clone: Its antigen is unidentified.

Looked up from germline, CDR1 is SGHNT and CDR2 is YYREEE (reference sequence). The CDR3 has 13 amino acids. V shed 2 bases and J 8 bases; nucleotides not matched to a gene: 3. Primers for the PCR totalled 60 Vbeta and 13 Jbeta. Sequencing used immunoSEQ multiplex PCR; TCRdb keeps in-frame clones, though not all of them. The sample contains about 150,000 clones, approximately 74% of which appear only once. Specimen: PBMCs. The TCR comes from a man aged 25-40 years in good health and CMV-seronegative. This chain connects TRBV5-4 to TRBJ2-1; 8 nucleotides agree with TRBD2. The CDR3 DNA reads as TGTGCCAGCAGCTTAAGCGGGGGCGATGAGCAGTTCTTC. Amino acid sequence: CASSLSGGDEQFF.